Below, 5 T cell receptor beta chains from the same sample are listed, as sequenced in a study of technical replicates of blood from several donors. Produced via immunoSEQ multiplex PCR; TCRdb's table is partial and in-frame only. The sample includes roughly 70,000 clones, 85% to 95% of them seen just once. The source material was T cells isolated from PBMCs. The origin of the receptors is a human donor in good health.

J is TRBJ2-2 and V is TRBV6-6, with a weak D call TRBD2 (6 bases). The V end was cut by 2 bases, the J end by 3 bases, with 10 bases between. Germline CDR1 MNHNY, CDR2 SVGAGI (reference sequence). The CDR3 is made up of 15 amino acids. The CDR3 nucleotides read TGTGCCAGCAGTTACGGGGGACTGTACACCGGGGAGCTGTTTTTT. It yields the protein CASSYGGLYTGELFF.

The J gene is TRBJ2-3, the V gene TRBV30; TRBD2 might be the D (6 bases). Per germline, CDR1 GTSNPN and CDR2 SVGIG (reference sequence). Between the trimmed V and J ends, which lost 0 bases and 1 base, there was a span of 20 bases. The CDR3 has 18 amino acids. CDR3 sequence reads: CAWSVGLDYRPGTDTQYF. CDR3 DNA: TGTGCCTGGAGTGTAGGGTTGGACTACCGACCTGGCACAGATACGCAGTATTTT.

The chain links TRBV15 to TRBJ1-2; no firm D call. Germline values: CDR1 LNHNV, CDR2 YYDKDF (reference sequence). The CDR3 sequence is 15 residues long. Trimming stripped 0 bases from V and 2 bases from J, with 10 bases between. CDR3 sequence (DNA): TGTGCCACCAGCAGAGATCCGGTGCCAAACTATGGCTACACCTTC. Translated, it gives CATSRDPVPNYGYTF.

The rearrangement uses TRBV7-9 and TRBJ2-7; TRBD2 might be the D (6 bases). Trimming removed 6 bases at V and 0 bases at J, with 21 bases between. CDR3 length equals 17 residues. CDR1 and CDR2 (germline): SEHNR, FQNEAQ (reference sequence). The CDR3 is CASRPLRESQFSYEQYF. In nucleotides, the CDR3 is TGTGCCAGCAGGCCCCTTCGGGAGAGCCAGTTCTCCTACGAGCAGTACTTC.

This chain connects TRBV6-6 to TRBJ2-1, with D possibly being TRBD2 (7 bases). This CDR3 has 16 amino acids. Germline V lookup: CDR1 MNHNY, CDR2 SVGAGI (reference sequence). Trimming removed 0 bases from V and 8 bases from J, with 17 bases in between. In DNA form, the CDR3 reads TGTGCCAGCAGTTACTCGAAGGGGGAGGGCCTGGATGAGCAGTTCTTC. It translates to CASSYSKGEGLDEQFF.